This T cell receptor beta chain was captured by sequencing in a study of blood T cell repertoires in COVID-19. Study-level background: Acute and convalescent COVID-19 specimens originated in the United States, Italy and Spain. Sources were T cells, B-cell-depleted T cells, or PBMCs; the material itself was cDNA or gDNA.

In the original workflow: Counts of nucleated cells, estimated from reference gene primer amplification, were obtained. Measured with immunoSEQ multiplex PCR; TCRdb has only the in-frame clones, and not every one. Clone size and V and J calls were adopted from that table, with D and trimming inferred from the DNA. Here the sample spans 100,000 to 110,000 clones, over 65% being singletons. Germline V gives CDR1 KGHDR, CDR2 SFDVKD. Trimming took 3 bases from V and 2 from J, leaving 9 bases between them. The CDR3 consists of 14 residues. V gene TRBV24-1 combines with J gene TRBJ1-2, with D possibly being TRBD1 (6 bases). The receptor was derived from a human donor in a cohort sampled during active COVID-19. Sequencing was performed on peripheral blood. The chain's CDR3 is CATSDPDRNYGYTF. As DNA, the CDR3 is TGTGCCACCAGTGATCCGGACAGAAACTATGGCTACACCTTC.